The 10 T cell receptor beta chains in this list originate from one sample, sequenced in a study of cytotoxic CD8 clonotypes in ibrutinib-treated CLL. The repertoire was sequenced with immunoSEQ multiplex PCR; TCRdb's copy has only in-frame clones and lacks some. The table has about 50,000 clones, about three fifths seen once; the top ten hold around a quarter. Material: PBMCs, obtained after 24 months of ibrutinib treatment. The receptors derive from a human donor with chronic lymphocytic leukemia.

This clone was counted a few times. The chain carries TRBV5-1 and TRBJ1-2, with unresolved D. The V gene's germline CDR1 is SGHRS and CDR2 YFSETQ. The V end lost 4 bases, the J end lost 1 base, and 14 bases lay between the germline ends. This CDR3 is 15 amino acids long. The CDR3 here is CASSLLTRDNYGYTF. For the CDR3, the DNA is TGCGCCAGCAGCCTCCTAACCCGGGATAACTATGGCTACACCTTC. The variable domain in full, completed from reference TRBV5-1 and TRBJ1-2, reads KAGVTQTPRYLIKTRGQQVTLSCSPISGHRSVSWYQQTPGQGLQFLFEYFSETQRNKGNFPGRFSGRQFSNSRSEMNVSTLELGDSALYLCASSLLTRDNYGYTFGSGTRLTVV.

This clone was detected ten times or more. The chain combines TRBV7-8 with TRBJ2-7; maybe TRBD1 (6 bases). CDR1 is SGHVS, CDR2 FQNEAQ, per germline. The germline V and J ends were trimmed by 5 bases and 3 bases, with 11 bases remaining between them. CDR3 length equals 13 residues. CDR3 region: CASSPVGGYEQYF. The DNA for the CDR3 is TGTGCCAGCAGCCCCGTAGGGGGCTACGAGCAGTACTTC.

The DNA for the CDR3 is TGTGCCAGCAGCGCGGACACCCGTATGGCAGATACGCAGTATTTT. Protein: CASSADTRMADTQYF. The J gene is TRBJ2-3, the V gene TRBV5-6, with D possibly being TRBD1 (5 bases). V dropped 4 bases and J dropped 4 bases, with 16 bases sitting between them. CDR1 and CDR2 (germline): SGHDT, YYEEEE. The CDR3 length is 15 residues.

The chain employs TRBV25-1 and TRBJ1-2; D is ambiguous. The CDR3 runs to 15 residues. Germline lookup yields CDR1 MGHDK and CDR2 SYGVNS. V lost 2 bases to trimming and J lost 7 bases, with 17 bases between them. The CDR3 reads CASSESYLSRGGYTF. Here the CDR3 DNA reads TGTGCCAGCAGTGAAAGTTATTTATCCCGCGGTGGCTACACCTTC.

This chain links TRBV5-1 with TRBJ1-6, with D uncertain. The CDR3 is 15 amino acids. CDR1 and CDR2 from the germline V gene are SGHRS and YFSETQ. The V end lost 0 bases, the J end lost 7 bases, and 11 bases lay between the germline ends. The CDR3 protein is CASSLAASENSPLHF. CDR3 sequence (DNA): TGCGCCAGCAGCTTGGCAGCATCGGAGAATTCACCCCTCCACTTT.

The rearrangement uses TRBV21-1 and TRBJ2-3; the DNA was not compared with TRBD1, the D call given in the table. TRBV21-1 is a pseudogene locus. The CDR3 is 15 residues long. The DNA for the CDR3 is TGTGCCAGCAGCAAAGGGTCAAACAGGGGGCCTACGCAGTATTTT. Amino acids: CASSKGSNRGPTQYF.

This chain links TRBV5-1 with TRBJ2-7; 9 nucleotides align to TRBD2. The trim removed 4 bases at V and 5 bases at J, leaving 7 bases unmatched. Germline CDR1 SGHRS, CDR2 YFSETQ. This CDR3 is built from 14 residues. CDR3 DNA: TGCGCCAGCAGCCGAACGAGGACTAGCGACGAGCAGTACTTC. Encoded protein: CASSRTRTSDEQYF.

The chain employs TRBV5-1 and TRBJ2-1; tentative D call: TRBD1 (5 bases). The CDR3 runs 15 residues. V was pared by 5 bases and J by 0 bases, with 12 bases between. Germline-derived CDR1 and CDR2 are SGHRS and YFSETQ. In DNA, the CDR3 is TGCGCCAGCAGTTATGGACATCCCTCCTACAATGAGCAGTTCTTC. This sequence encodes CASSYGHPSYNEQFF.

This clone was detected once. This chain links TRBV11-2 with TRBJ2-7; D possibly corresponds to TRBD1 (6 bases). In germline, CDR1 is SGHAT, CDR2 FQNNGV. V shed 4 bases and J shed 5 bases, with 15 bases lying between them. This CDR3 has 14 residues. CDR3 protein: CASSSTGLGHEQYF. The CDR3 DNA is TGTGCCAGCAGCTCCACAGGGCTCGGCCACGAGCAGTACTTC. Supplemented by reference TRBV11-2 and TRBJ2-7, the full variable domain reads EAGVAQSPRYKIIEKRQSVAFWCNPISGHATLYWYQQILGQGPKLLIQFQNNGVVDDSQLPKDRFSAERLKGVDSTLKIQPAKLEDSAVYLCASSSTGLGHEQYFGPGTRLTVT.

Only a few counts were recorded for this clone. V usage is TRBV2 and J usage is TRBJ2-7; D is undetermined. The CDR3 totals 11 residues. Trimming took 4 bases from V and 2 from J, leaving 3 bases between them. The germline V gene has CDR1 SNHLY and CDR2 FYNNEI. The CDR3 spells CASSVAYEQYF. For the CDR3, the DNA is TGTGCCAGCAGTGTCGCCTACGAGCAGTACTTC.